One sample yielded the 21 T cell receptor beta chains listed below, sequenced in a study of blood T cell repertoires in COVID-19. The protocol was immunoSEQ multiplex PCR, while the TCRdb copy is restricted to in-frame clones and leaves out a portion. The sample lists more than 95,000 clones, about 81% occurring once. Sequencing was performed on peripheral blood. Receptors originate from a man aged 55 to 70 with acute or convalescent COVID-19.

The CDR3 reads CASSPGGTEGSPLHF. CDR3 coding DNA: TGTGCCAGCTCCCCAGGCGGGACAGAAGGCTCACCCCTCCACTTT. J is TRBJ1-6 and V is TRBV18; 7 bases fit TRBD1. The CDR3 totals 15 residues. In germline, CDR1 is KGHSH, CDR2 LQKENI. Germline trimming cut 6 bases from V and 10 bases from J; bases unmatched to any gene: 12.

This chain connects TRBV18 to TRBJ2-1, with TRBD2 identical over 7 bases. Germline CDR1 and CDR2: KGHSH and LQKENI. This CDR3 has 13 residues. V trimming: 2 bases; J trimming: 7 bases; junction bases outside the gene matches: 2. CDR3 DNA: TGTGCCAGCTCACCAAGGGGAGGGAATGAGCAGTTCTTC. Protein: CASSPRGGNEQFF. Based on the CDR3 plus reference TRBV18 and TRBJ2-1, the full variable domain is NAGVMQNPRHLVRRRGQEARLRCSPMKGHSHVYWYRQLPEEGLKFMVYLQKENIIDESGMPKERFSAEFPKEGPSILRIQQVVRGDSAAYFCASSPRGGNEQFFGPGTRLTVL.

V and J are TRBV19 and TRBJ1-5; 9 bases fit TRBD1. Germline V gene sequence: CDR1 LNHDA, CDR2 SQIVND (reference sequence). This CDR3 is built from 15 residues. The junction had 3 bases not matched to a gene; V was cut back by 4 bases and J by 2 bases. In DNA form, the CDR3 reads TGTGCCAGTAGTAAGACAGGGGGAGGCAATCAGCCCCAGCATTTT. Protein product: CASSKTGGGNQPQHF. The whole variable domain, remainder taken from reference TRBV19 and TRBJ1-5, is DGGITQSPKYLFRKEGQNVTLSCEQNLNHDAMYWYRQDPGQGLRLIYYSQIVNDFQKGDIAEGYSVSREKKESFPLTVTSAQKNPTAFYLCASSKTGGGNQPQHFGDGTRLSIL.

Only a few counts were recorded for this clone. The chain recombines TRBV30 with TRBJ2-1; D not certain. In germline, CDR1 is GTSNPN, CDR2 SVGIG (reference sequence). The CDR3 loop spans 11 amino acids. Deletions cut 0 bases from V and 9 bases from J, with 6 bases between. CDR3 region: CAWSVSGEQFF. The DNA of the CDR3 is TGTGCCTGGAGTGTGTCGGGTGAGCAGTTCTTC.

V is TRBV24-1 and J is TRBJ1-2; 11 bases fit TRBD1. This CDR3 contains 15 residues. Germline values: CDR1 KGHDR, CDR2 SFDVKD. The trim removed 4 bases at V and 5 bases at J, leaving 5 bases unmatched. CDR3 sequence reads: CATSDGTGGDYGYTF. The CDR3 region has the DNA TGTGCCACCAGTGACGGGACAGGGGGTGATTATGGCTACACCTTC.

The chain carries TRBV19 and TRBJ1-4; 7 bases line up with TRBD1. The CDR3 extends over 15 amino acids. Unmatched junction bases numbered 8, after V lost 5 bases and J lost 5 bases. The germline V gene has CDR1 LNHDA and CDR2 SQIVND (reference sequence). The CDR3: CASSGRDSANEKLFF. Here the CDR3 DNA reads TGTGCCAGTAGTGGGCGGGACAGCGCAAATGAAAAACTGTTTTTT.

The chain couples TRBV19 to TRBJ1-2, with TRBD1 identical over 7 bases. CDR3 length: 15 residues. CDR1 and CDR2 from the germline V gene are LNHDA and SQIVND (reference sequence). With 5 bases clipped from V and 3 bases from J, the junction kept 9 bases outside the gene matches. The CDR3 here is CASSLIGGWDYGYTF. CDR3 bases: TGTGCCAGTAGTCTAATAGGGGGCTGGGACTATGGCTACACCTTC.

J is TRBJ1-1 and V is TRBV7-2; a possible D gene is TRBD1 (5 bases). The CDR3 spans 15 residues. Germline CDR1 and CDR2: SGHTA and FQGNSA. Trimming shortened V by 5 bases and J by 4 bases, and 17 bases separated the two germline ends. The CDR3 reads CASSRGGESGTEAFF. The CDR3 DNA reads TGTGCCAGCAGCAGGGGAGGGGAATCCGGCACTGAAGCTTTCTTT.

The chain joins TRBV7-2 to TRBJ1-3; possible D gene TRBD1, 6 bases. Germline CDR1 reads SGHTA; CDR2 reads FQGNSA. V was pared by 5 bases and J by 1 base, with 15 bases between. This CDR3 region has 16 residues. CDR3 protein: CASSHRPGTSGNTIYF. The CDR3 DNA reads TGTGCCAGCAGCCATCGACCCGGGACATCTGGAAACACCATATATTTT.

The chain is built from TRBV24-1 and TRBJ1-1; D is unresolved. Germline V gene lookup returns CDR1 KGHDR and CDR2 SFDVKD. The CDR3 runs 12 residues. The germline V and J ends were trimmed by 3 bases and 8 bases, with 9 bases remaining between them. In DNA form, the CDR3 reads TGTGCCACCAGTGATGGCGGCGTGGAAGCTTTCTTT. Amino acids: CATSDGGVEAFF.

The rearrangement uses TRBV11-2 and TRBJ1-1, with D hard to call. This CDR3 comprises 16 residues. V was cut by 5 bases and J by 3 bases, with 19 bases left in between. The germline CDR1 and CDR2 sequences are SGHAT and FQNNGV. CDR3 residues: CASSRVHQKRDTEAFF. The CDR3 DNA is TGTGCCAGCAGCCGCGTCCACCAAAAGAGGGACACTGAAGCTTTCTTT. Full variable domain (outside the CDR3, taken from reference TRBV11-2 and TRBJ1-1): EAGVAQSPRYKIIEKRQSVAFWCNPISGHATLYWYQQILGQGPKLLIQFQNNGVVDDSQLPKDRFSAERLKGVDSTLKIQPAKLEDSAVYLCASSRVHQKRDTEAFFGQGTRLTVV.

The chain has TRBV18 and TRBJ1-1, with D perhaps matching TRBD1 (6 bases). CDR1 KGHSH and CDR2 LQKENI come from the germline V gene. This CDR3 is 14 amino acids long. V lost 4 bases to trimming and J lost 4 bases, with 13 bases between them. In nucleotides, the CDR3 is TGTGCCAGCTCACGGGGGGGGGCTAGCACTGAAGCTTTCTTT. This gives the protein CASSRGGASTEAFF.

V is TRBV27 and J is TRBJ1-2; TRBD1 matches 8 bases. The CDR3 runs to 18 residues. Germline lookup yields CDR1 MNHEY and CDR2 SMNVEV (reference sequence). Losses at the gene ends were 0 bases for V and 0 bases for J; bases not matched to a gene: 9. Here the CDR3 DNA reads TGTGCCAGCAGTTTATCGGGACAGGTTGGGCGAGCTAACTATGGCTACACCTTC. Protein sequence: CASSLSGQVGRANYGYTF.

The CDR3 coding sequence is TGTGCAAAAAAGGGGCGCAACACCGGGGAGCTGTTTTTT. Translated, it gives CAKKGRNTGELFF. This rearrangement joins TRBV12-2 to TRBJ2-2; no check of the table's D call, TRBD1, against the DNA was made. TRBV12-2 is noted as a pseudogene. CDR3 size: 13 residues.

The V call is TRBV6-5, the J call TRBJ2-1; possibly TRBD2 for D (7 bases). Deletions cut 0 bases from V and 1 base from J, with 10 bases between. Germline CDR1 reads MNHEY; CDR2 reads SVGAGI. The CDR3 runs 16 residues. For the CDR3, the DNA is TGTGCCAGCAGTTACTCGGGAGGGGGTTCCTACAATGAGCAGTTCTTC. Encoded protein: CASSYSGGGSYNEQFF.

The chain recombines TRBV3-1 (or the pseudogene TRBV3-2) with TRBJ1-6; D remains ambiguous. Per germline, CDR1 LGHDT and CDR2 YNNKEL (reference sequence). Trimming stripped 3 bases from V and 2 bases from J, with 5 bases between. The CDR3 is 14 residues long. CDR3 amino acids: CASSQATYNSPLHF. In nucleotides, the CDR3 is TGTGCCAGCAGCCAGGCCACCTATAATTCACCCCTCCACTTT.

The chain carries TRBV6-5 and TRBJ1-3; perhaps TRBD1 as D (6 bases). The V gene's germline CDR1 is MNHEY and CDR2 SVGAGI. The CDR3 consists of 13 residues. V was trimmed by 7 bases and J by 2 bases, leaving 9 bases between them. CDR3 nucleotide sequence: TGTGCCAGCAAGGACAGAGCTGGAAACACCATATATTTT. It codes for CASKDRAGNTIYF.

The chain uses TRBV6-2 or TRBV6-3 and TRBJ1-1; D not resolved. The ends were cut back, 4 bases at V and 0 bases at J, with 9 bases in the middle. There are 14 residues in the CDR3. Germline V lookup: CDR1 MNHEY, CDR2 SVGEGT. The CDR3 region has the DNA TGTGCCAGCAGTTCCCCTCTTGTGAACACTGAAGCTTTCTTT. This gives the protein CASSSPLVNTEAFF.

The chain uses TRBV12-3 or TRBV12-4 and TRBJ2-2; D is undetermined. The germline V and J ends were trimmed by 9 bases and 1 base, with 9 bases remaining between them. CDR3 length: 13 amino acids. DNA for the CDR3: TGTGCCAGTAAGCCCCTGAACACCGGGGAGCTGTTTTTT. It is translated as CASKPLNTGELFF.

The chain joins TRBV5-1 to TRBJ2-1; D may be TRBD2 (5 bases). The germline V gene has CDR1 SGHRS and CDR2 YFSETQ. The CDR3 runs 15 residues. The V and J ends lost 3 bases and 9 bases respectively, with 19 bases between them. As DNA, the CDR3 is TGCGCCAGCAGCTGGGCCCTGTCGGGGAAAGGTGAGCAGTTCTTC. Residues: CASSWALSGKGEQFF.

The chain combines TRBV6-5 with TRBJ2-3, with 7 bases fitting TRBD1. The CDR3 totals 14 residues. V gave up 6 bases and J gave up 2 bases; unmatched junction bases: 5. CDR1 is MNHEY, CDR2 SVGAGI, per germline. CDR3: CASSIDRATDTQYF. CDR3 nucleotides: TGTGCCAGCAGCATCGACAGGGCCACAGATACGCAGTATTTT.